These 6 T cell receptor beta chains were all obtained from the same sample, sequenced in a study of shared clonotypes between healthy human individuals. The table came from immunoSEQ multiplex PCR; TCRdb's copy has only in-frame clones and leaves some out. The data contain about 2.4 million clones, around 94% of them singletons. Sequencing was done on a sample of naive CD4+ T cells sorted from blood. Subset described: CD45RA+ positively selected. These TCRs come from a man aged 18 to 29 in good health.

V usage is TRBV5-1 and J usage is TRBJ2-7; no reliable D call. Trimming took off 3 bases at V and 0 bases at J, with 10 bases between the two ends. This CDR3 is built from 14 residues. The germline V gene has CDR1 SGHRS and CDR2 YFSETQ. The CDR3 here is CASSYDLNSYEQYF. The CDR3 DNA reads TGCGCCAGCAGCTACGATCTGAACTCCTACGAGCAGTACTTC.

This chain joins TRBV9 and TRBJ2-1; 8 positions agree with TRBD2. Trimming at V came to 2 bases and at J to 6 bases, leaving 7 bases not matched to a gene. This CDR3 comprises 15 residues. Per the germline V gene, CDR1 is SGDLS and CDR2 is YYNGEE. The chain's CDR3 is CASSVTSEISNEQFF. The CDR3 DNA is TGTGCCAGCAGCGTGACTAGCGAGATTAGCAATGAGCAGTTCTTC.

This chain connects TRBV2 to TRBJ2-2, with 9 bases matching TRBD1. CDR1 and CDR2 from the germline V gene are SNHLY and FYNNEI. Trimming removed 7 bases from V and 4 bases from J; junction bases left unmatched: 10. The CDR3 length is 16 residues. The CDR3 DNA sequence: TGTGCCAGCATTACCGGACAGGGGAGAATCACCGGGGAGCTGTTTTTT. This translates into CASITGQGRITGELFF.

J is TRBJ2-7 and V is TRBV5-1; D unclear. V was pared by 4 bases and J by 5 bases, with 10 bases between. Germline-derived CDR1 and CDR2 are SGHRS and YFSETQ. This CDR3 comprises 12 residues. This CDR3 is CASSPQGHEQYF. CDR3 DNA: TGCGCCAGCAGCCCCCAAGGGCACGAGCAGTACTTC.

This clone was observed once. J is TRBJ1-2 and V is TRBV5-6; unclear D gene. The CDR3 spans 13 residues. Germline-derived CDR1 and CDR2 are SGHDT and YYEEEE. The germline V and J ends were trimmed by 3 bases and 8 bases, with 14 bases remaining between them. DNA for the CDR3: TGTGCCAGCAGCTCACAACCCGGGGAAGGCTACACCTTC. This encodes CASSSQPGEGYTF.

This sequence joins TRBV6-1 and TRBJ1-5, with 7 bases fitting TRBD1. This CDR3 contains 13 residues. V lost 6 bases and J lost 7; bases outside the gene matches: 6. Germline CDR1 reads MNHNS; CDR2 reads SASEGT. The CDR3, as DNA: TGTGCCAGCAGCCAGGGGGTTGAGCAGCCCCAGCATTTT. Amino acids: CASSQGVEQPQHF.